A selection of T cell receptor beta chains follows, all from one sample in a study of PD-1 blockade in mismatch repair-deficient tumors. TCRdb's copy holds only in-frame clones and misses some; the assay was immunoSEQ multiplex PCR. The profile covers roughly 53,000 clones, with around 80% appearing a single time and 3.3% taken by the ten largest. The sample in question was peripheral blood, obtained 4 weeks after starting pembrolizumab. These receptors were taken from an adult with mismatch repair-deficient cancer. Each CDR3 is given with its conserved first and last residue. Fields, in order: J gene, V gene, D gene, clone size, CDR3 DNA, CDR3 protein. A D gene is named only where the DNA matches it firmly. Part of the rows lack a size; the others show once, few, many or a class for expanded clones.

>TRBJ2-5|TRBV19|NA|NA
TGTGCCAGTAAATTACAGGGAGGAGAGACCCAGTACTTC
CASKLQGGETQYF
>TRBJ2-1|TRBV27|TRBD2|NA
TGTGCCAGCAGTTTTTCGACTAGCGGCAAGCAGTTCTTC
CASSFSTSGKQFF
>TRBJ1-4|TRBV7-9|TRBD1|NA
TGTGCCAGCAGCTTACTTGGGACAGGGAAGCGGACTAATGAAAAACTGTTTTTT
CASSLLGTGKRTNEKLFF
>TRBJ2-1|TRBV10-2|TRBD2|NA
TGCGCCACCCTTTCGACTAGCGGGAGCAGGGGTGAGCAGTTCTTC
CATLSTSGSRGEQFF
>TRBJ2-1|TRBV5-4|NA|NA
TGTGCCAGCAGCCGCACAAGAGGGAATTACAATGAGCAGTTCTTC
CASSRTRGNYNEQFF
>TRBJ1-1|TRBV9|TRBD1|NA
TGTGCCAGCAGCCCACGAACAGGGGACACTGAAGCTTTCTTT
CASSPRTGDTEAFF
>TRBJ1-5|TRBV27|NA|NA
TGTGCCAGCAGTTTATCAGGGTACGGCCAGCCCCAGCATTTT
CASSLSGYGQPQHF
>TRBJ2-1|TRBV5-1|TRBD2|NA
TGCGCCAGCAGCCCCGAACTAGCGGGAGGAGGCTACAATGAGCAGTTCTTC
CASSPELAGGGYNEQFF
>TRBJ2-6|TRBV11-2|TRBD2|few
TGTGCCAGCAGCCGACGGACTAGCGGGAGATTTGGGGCCAACGTCCTGACTTTC
CASSRRTSGRFGANVLTF
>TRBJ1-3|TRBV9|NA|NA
TGTGCCAGCAGCGTAGGGGCTACCTCTGGAAACACCATATATTTT
CASSVGATSGNTIYF
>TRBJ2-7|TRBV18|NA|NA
TGTGCCAGCTCACCTCGGCTAAGTGGCTACGAGCAGTACTTC
CASSPRLSGYEQYF
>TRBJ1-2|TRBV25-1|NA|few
TGTGCCAGCAGTAACGTCGGTCTAAGTGGCTACACCTTC
CASSNVGLSGYTF
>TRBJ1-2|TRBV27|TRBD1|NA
TGTGCCAGCAGTTTGGGTACAGGGGGCAGAGGCTACACCTTC
CASSLGTGGRGYTF
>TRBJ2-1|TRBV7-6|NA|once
TGTGCCAGCAGCGCCCAGGCGGGGCTACCCAATGAGCAGTTCTTC
CASSAQAGLPNEQFF
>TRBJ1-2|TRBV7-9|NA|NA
TGTGCCAGCAGCCCCTTTGGAGGGTTCTATGGCTACACCTTC
CASSPFGGFYGYTF
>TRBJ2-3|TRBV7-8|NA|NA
TGTGCCAGCAGCTTACAGAGTAGCACAGATACGCAGTATTTT
CASSLQSSTDTQYF
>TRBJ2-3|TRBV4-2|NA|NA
TGTGCCAGCAGCCAATTAAGGGCTGATACGCAGTATTTT
CASSQLRADTQYF
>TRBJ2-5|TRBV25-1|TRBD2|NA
TGTGCCAGCATGTCCAGCGGGGGGGTAGCGGCGACCCAGTACTTC
CASMSSGGVAATQYF
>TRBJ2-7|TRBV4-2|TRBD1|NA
TGTGCCAGCAGCCAAGATGGTGTACCCGGGACAGGGGTAGACGAGCAGTACTTC
CASSQDGVPGTGVDEQYF
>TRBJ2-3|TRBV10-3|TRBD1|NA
TGTGCCATCGACTTTGGGGACAGGGGGCCAGATACGCAGTATTTT
CAIDFGDRGPDTQYF
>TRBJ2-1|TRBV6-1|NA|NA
TGTGCCAGCAGTGATACGAGGTCCGAGCAGTTCTTC
CASSDTRSEQFF
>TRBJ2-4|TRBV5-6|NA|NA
TGTGCCAGCAGCCCGGGGACACCAAACATTCAGTACTTC
CASSPGTPNIQYF
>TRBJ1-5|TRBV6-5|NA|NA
TGTGCCAGCAGCCCCTTTGGGGAGGGTTATCAGCCCCAGCATTTT
CASSPFGEGYQPQHF
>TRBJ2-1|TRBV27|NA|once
TGTGCCAGCAGCGAATCGGGACTCGGCTCCTACAATGAGCAGTTCTTC
CASSESGLGSYNEQFF
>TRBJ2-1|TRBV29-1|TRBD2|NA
TGCAGCGTTTATTCGTATCAAGCCGGGACTAGCGGGAGGGGTTACAATGAGCAGTTCTTC
CSVYSYQAGTSGRGYNEQFF
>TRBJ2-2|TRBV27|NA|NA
TGTGCCAGCAGACCGGTGACGGGGTTGAACACCGGGGAGCTGTTTTTT
CASRPVTGLNTGELFF
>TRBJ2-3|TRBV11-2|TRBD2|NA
TGTGCCAGCAGCGATAGGGGCGGGAGTGCAGATACGCAGTATTTT
CASSDRGGSADTQYF
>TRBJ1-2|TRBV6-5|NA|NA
TGTGCCAGCAGGCTTGACGGAGGCGTCTTTGGAGGCTACACCTTC
CASRLDGGVFGGYTF
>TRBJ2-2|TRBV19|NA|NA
TGTGCCAGTAGTTTACTAGGAAACCTGAACACCGGGGAGCTGTTTTTT
CASSLLGNLNTGELFF
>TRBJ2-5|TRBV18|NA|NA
TGTGCCAGCTCACCATACGGTGCCGCGGAGGCCCAAGAGACCCAGTACTTC
CASSPYGAAEAQETQYF
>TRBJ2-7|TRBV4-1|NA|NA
TGCGCCAGCAGCCAATCTCAGGGTTATCCCCCCTACGAGCAGTACTTC
CASSQSQGYPPYEQYF
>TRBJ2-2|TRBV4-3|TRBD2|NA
TGCGCCAGCAGCCCTAGCGGGACGAACACCGGGGAGCTGTTTTTT
CASSPSGTNTGELFF
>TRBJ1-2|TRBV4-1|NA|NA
TGCGCCAGCAGCCAAGATCCGCCCGAGGCAGGGGAGGCTGGCTACACCTTC
CASSQDPPEAGEAGYTF
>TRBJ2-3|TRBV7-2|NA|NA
TGTGCCAGCAGCACAAGCACAGATACGCAGTATTTT
CASSTSTDTQYF
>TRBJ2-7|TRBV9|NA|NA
TGTGCCAGCAGCGTAAGAGAGGATGCCGAGCAGTACTTC
CASSVREDAEQYF
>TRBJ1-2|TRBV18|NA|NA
TGTGCCAGCTCACCAGAGTCGCAGGGCTATGGCTACACCTTC
CASSPESQGYGYTF
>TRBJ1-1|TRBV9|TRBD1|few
TGTGCCAGCAGCGCAGCGCCAGGGGGATTGGACACTGAAGCTTTCTTT
CASSAAPGGLDTEAFF
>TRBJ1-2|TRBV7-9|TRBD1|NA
TGTGCCAGCAGCTTCGGACAGGGTACCTATGGCTACACCTTC
CASSFGQGTYGYTF
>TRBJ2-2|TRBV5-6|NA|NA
TGTGCCAGCAGCTTGTCGACGGGCGGGGAGCTGTTTTTT
CASSLSTGGELFF
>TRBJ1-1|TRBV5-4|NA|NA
TGTGCCAGCAGCTTGGGGACAGCATGGCCTGAAGCTTTCTTT
CASSLGTAWPEAFF
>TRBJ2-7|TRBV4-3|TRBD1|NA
TGCGCCAGCAGCCAAGATAGTCAGGGGGCCTACGAGCAGTACTTC
CASSQDSQGAYEQYF
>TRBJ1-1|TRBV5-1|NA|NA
TGCGCCAGCAGCATAGGACAGACGAACACTGAAGCTTTCTTT
CASSIGQTNTEAFF
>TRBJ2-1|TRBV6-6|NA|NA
TGTGCCAGCAGTTACCGGCGGGAAAGCAATGAGCAGTTCTTC
CASSYRRESNEQFF
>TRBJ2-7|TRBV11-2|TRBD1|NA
TGTGCCAGCAGCTTAGACAGGGGGTTGGGCTACGAGCAGTACTTC
CASSLDRGLGYEQYF
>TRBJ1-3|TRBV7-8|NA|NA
TGTGCCAGCAGCTTAGTCGGGGTCAACACCATATATTTT
CASSLVGVNTIYF
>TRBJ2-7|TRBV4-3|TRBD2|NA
TGCGCCAGCAGCCAAGAAGCTAGCGGGAAGGCCGAGCAGTACTTC
CASSQEASGKAEQYF
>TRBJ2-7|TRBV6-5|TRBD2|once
TGTGCCAGCACTCCTAGCGGAGTTTCCTACGAGCAGTACTTC
CASTPSGVSYEQYF
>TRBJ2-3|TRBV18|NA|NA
TGTGCCAGCTCACCACTCTCCTCGGCCCCAGATACGCAGTATTTT
CASSPLSSAPDTQYF
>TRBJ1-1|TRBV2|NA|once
TGTGCCACCTTTCGGGGGGGAGGCACTGAAGCTTTCTTT
CATFRGGGTEAFF
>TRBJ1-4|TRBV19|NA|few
TGTGCCAGTAGTATAAAGGTCGGCACCGCGGCCGAAAAACTGTTTTTT
CASSIKVGTAAEKLFF
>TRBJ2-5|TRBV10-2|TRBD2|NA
TGCGCCAGCAGTGCGAACTCCGGGGGGGGCCAAGAGACCCAGTACTTC
CASSANSGGGQETQYF
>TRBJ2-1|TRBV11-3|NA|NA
TGTGCCAGCAGCTCCCGACTCAAGAGCTCCTACAATGAGCAGTTCTTC
CASSSRLKSSYNEQFF